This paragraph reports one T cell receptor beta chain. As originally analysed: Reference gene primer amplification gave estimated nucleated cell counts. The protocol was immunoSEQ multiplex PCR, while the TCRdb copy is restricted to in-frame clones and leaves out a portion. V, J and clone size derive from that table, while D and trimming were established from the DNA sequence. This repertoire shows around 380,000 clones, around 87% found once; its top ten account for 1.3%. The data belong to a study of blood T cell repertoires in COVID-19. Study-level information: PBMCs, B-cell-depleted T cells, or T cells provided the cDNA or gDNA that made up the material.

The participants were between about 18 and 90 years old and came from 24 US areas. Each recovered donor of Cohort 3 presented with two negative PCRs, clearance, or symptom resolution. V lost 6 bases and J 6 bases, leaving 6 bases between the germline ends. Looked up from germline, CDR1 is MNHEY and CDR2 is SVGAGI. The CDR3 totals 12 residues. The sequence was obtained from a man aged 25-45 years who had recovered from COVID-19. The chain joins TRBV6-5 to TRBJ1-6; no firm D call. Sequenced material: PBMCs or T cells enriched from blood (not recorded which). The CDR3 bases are TGTGCCAGCAGGACGGGTAATTCACCCCTCCACTTT. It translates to CASRTGNSPLHF.